Listed here are 24 T cell receptor beta chains from one sample, sequenced in a study of T cells in localized non-small cell lung cancer. Libraries were prepared by immunoSEQ multiplex PCR; TCRdb keeps only in-frame clonotypes and omits some of them. The repertoire includes around 53,000 clones, 60% to 85% of them detected once, and roughly 4.5% sits in the top ten. Here the sequenced sample was PBMCs, taken before any cancer treatment. The receptors stem from a woman aged 35-75 years with stage II lung adenocarcinoma.

V gene TRBV2 combines with J gene TRBJ2-1, with D possibly TRBD1 on 6 matching bases. V was cut by 7 bases and J by 5 bases, with 15 bases left in between. The CDR3 runs 14 residues. Germline values: CDR1 SNHLY, CDR2 FYNNEI. CDR3 in amino acids: CASKRQGYNNEQFF. The CDR3 DNA is TGTGCCAGCAAGAGGCAGGGGTATAACAATGAGCAGTTCTTC.

The gene calls are TRBV15 and TRBJ1-1; D uncertain. V was trimmed by 0 bases and J by 5 bases, leaving 10 bases between them. Per germline, CDR1 LNHNV and CDR2 YYDKDF (reference sequence). The CDR3 extends over 14 amino acids. As DNA, the CDR3 is TGTGCCACCAGCAGAGATCCCCTAAGGACTGAAGCTTTCTTT. Amino acids: CATSRDPLRTEAFF.

This sequence joins TRBV6-6 and TRBJ1-1, with TRBD1 identical over 8 bases. The CDR3 has 14 residues. Germline lookup yields CDR1 MNHNY and CDR2 SVGAGI (reference sequence). The J segment lost 4 bases and the V segment lost 4 bases, leaving 5 bases of the junction unmatched. For the CDR3, the DNA is TGTGCCAGCAGTTCCTACAGGGGGGGCACTGAAGCTTTCTTT. Amino acids: CASSSYRGGTEAFF.

The chain has TRBV9 and TRBJ1-2; D unclear. V dropped 0 bases and J dropped 4 bases, with 10 bases sitting between them. The germline V gene encodes CDR1 SGDLS and CDR2 YYNGEE. The CDR3 length is 14 residues. The CDR3 nucleotides are TGTGCCAGCAGCGTAGCCGTTACTTCCTATGGCTACACCTTC. This codes for CASSVAVTSYGYTF.

The gene calls are TRBV6-1 and TRBJ1-5, with D uncertain. The CDR3 loop spans 13 amino acids. Germline V gene sequence: CDR1 MNHNS, CDR2 SASEGT. V lost 5 bases and J lost 6, with 11 bases in between. CDR3 nucleotides: TGTGCCAGCAGTACTACGGTAGGTCAGCCCCAGCATTTT. Encoded protein: CASSTTVGQPQHF.

V is TRBV7-3 and J is TRBJ2-2; no reliable D call. V lost 5 bases and J lost 2, with 6 bases in between. This CDR3 has 13 residues. Germline assignment: CDR1 SGHTA and CDR2 FQGTGA. CDR3 amino acids: CASSRVNTGELFF. The CDR3 DNA follows: TGTGCCAGCAGCCGGGTCAACACCGGGGAGCTGTTTTTT.

The chain employs TRBV29-1 and TRBJ1-1; D not certain. Per germline, CDR1 SQVTM and CDR2 ANQGSEA. The germline V and J ends were trimmed by 6 bases and 0 bases, with 20 bases remaining between them. The length of the CDR3 is 16 residues. The CDR3 DNA is TGCAGCGTCCTAGCGGGTGGGAGGTGGTTGAACACTGAAGCTTTCTTT. As protein: CSVLAGGRWLNTEAFF.

The DNA of the CDR3 is TGTGCCAGCAGTGACCCAGGCTCCTCTGGAAACACCATATATTTT. Protein: CASSDPGSSGNTIYF. The chain carries TRBV2 and TRBJ1-3, with D uncertain. V was shortened by 3 bases and J by 0 bases, with 9 bases between the two germline ends. This CDR3 comprises 15 residues. Germline CDR1 reads SNHLY; CDR2 reads FYNNEI. Full variable domain (missing parts from reference TRBV2 and TRBJ1-3): EPEVTQTPSHQVTQMGQEVILRCVPISNHLYFYWYRQILGQKVEFLVSFYNNEISEKSEIFDDQFSVERPDGSNFTLKIRSTKLEDSAMYFCASSDPGSSGNTIYFGEGSWLTVV.

The V and J genes are TRBV4-3 and TRBJ1-4; D gene unclear. CDR1 and CDR2 from the germline V gene are LGHNA and YSLEER. The CDR3 totals 15 residues. Trimming shortened V by 4 bases and J by 0 bases, and 9 bases separated the two germline ends. The CDR3 spells CASSPKGATNEKLFF. The DNA for the CDR3 is TGCGCCAGCAGCCCGAAGGGTGCAACTAATGAAAAACTGTTTTTT.

This rearrangement joins TRBV14 to TRBJ1-1; possible D gene TRBD1, 5 bases. Germline V gene data show CDR1 as SGHDN and CDR2 as FVKESK. V was clipped by 4 bases and J by 5 bases, with 14 bases between them. The CDR3 has 14 residues. CDR3: CASSPIRVETEAFF. In DNA, the CDR3 is TGTGCCAGCAGCCCCATCAGGGTAGAGACTGAAGCTTTCTTT. Looking up the rest from reference TRBV14 and TRBJ1-1 gives the full variable domain: EAGVTQFPSHSVIEKGQTVTLRCDPISGHDNLYWYRRVMGKEIKFLLHFVKESKQDESGMPNNRFLAERTGGTYSTLKVQPAELEDSGVYFCASSPIRVETEAFFGQGTRLTVV.

The V gene is TRBV30, the J gene TRBJ1-1, with D hard to call. The V end lost 0 bases, the J end lost 1 base, and 6 bases lay between the germline ends. The CDR3 covers 13 residues. CDR1 and CDR2 from the germline V gene are GTSNPN and SVGIG (reference sequence). The CDR3 sequence: CAWSVQQNTEAFF. CDR3 sequence (DNA): TGTGCCTGGAGTGTACAGCAGAACACTGAAGCTTTCTTT.

This clone appeared once. The chain is built from TRBV2 and TRBJ2-3; 8 bases align to TRBD2. The CDR3 consists of 13 residues. V trimming: 7 bases; J trimming: 6 bases; junction bases outside the gene matches: 6. Germline CDR1 reads SNHLY; CDR2 reads FYNNEI. The CDR3 DNA reads as TGTGCCAGCACCCGGGGGGGCCTTGATACGCAGTATTTT. This codes for CASTRGGLDTQYF.

This chain uses TRBV15 with TRBJ1-5; D ambiguous. The V and J ends lost 0 bases and 3 bases respectively, with 6 bases between them. This CDR3 region has 14 residues. CDR1 and CDR2 (germline): LNHNV, YYDKDF (reference sequence). The CDR3, as DNA: TGTGCCACCAGCAGAGATAGAAACAATCAGCCCCAGCATTTT. The encoded protein is CATSRDRNNQPQHF.

This chain connects TRBV7-2 to TRBJ2-3; D is unresolved. This CDR3 has 14 residues. The V and J ends lost 1 base and 4 bases respectively, with 9 bases between them. Germline CDR1 SGHTA, CDR2 FQGNSA. The CDR3 reads CASSLDLVPDTQYF. The CDR3 coding sequence is TGTGCCAGCAGCTTAGATCTGGTCCCAGATACGCAGTATTTT. Using reference TRBV7-2 and TRBJ2-3 for the parts outside the CDR3, the full variable domain is GAGVSQSPSNKVTEKGKDVELRCDPISGHTALYWYRQSLGQGLEFLIYFQGNSAPDKSGLPSDRFSAERTGGSVSTLTIQRTQQEDSAVYLCASSLDLVPDTQYFGPGTRLTVL.

Only one count was recorded for this clone. This chain joins TRBV7-2 and TRBJ2-5; no clear D. Germline V gene lookup returns CDR1 SGHTA and CDR2 FQGNSA. Trimming took off 2 bases at V and 5 bases at J, with 12 bases between the two ends. The CDR3 totals 14 residues. CDR3: CASSLKVGRETQYF. CDR3 sequence (DNA): TGTGCCAGCAGCTTAAAAGTCGGTCGGGAGACCCAGTACTTC.

This clone was recorded a few times. This sequence joins TRBV10-3 and TRBJ1-1; tentatively, D is TRBD1 (6 bases). The V and J ends lost 7 bases and 1 base respectively, with 13 bases between them. The length of the CDR3 is 14 residues. Germline assignment: CDR1 ENHRY and CDR2 SYGVKD. DNA of the CDR3: TGTGCCATCACGCCAGGGGCTACGAACACTGAAGCTTTCTTT. This sequence encodes CAITPGATNTEAFF.

The J gene is TRBJ2-3, the V gene TRBV10-1, with 7 nucleotides matching TRBD2. After removal of 2 bases from V and 1 base from J, the junction contained 0 bases not matched to a gene. The germline V gene has CDR1 WNHNN and CDR2 SYGVQD (reference sequence). This CDR3 region has 14 residues. Here the CDR3 DNA reads TGCGCCAGCAGTGAGGCGGGAGGCACAGATACGCAGTATTTT. This translates into CASSEAGGTDTQYF.

This clone has only one observation. The V gene is TRBV6-6, the J gene TRBJ2-7; a weak D match, TRBD1 (5 bases). CDR1 is MNHNY, CDR2 SVGAGI, per germline (reference sequence). Between the trimmed V and J ends, which lost 2 bases and 3 bases, there was a span of 8 bases. This CDR3 has 13 residues. The CDR3 protein is CASSYTGDYEQYF. The CDR3 DNA sequence: TGTGCCAGCAGTTACACAGGTGACTACGAGCAGTACTTC.

The chain combines TRBV18 with TRBJ2-1, with TRBD1 matching 7 bases. The CDR3 is made up of 13 amino acids. Losses at the gene ends were 4 bases for V and 4 bases for J; bases not matched to a gene: 1. Germline CDR1 KGHSH, CDR2 LQKENI. CDR3 loop: CASSLQGYNEQFF. CDR3 sequence (DNA): TGTGCCAGCTCACTACAGGGGTACAATGAGCAGTTCTTC.

The chain has TRBV19 and TRBJ1-2, with TRBD1 matching 9 bases. This CDR3 has 15 amino acids. V was clipped by 2 bases and J by 8 bases; unmatched bases: 9. Germline V gene data show CDR1 as LNHDA and CDR2 as SQIVND (reference sequence). This CDR3 is CASSIIVRDRAGYTF. The DNA for the CDR3 is TGTGCCAGTAGTATAATAGTCCGGGACAGGGCGGGCTACACCTTC.

The rearrangement joins TRBV10-3 to TRBJ1-1; tentatively, D is TRBD1 (5 bases). CDR1 is ENHRY and CDR2 is SYGVKD in the germline V gene. The CDR3 sequence is 12 residues long. With 2 bases removed from V and 7 bases from J, the gap between germline ends came to 8 bases. The CDR3 reads CAISEGGVEAFF. The CDR3 nucleotides are TGTGCCATCAGTGAGGGGGGGGTTGAAGCTTTCTTT.

V and J are TRBV21-1 and TRBJ1-2; the listed D gene, TRBD1, was not tested against the DNA. TRBV21-1 is a known pseudogene. The CDR3 is made up of 14 amino acids. CDR3 in amino acids: CASSGQGRGCGYTF. The CDR3 nucleotides are TGTGCCAGCAGCGGGCAGGGCAGGGGCTGTGGCTACACCTTC.

The sample holds one count of this clone. The chain carries TRBV2 and TRBJ2-1; TRBD1 matches 9 bases. J lost 8 bases, V lost 5 bases, and 10 bases had no gene match. Germline CDR1 SNHLY, CDR2 FYNNEI. The CDR3 runs to 15 residues. The CDR3 coding sequence is TGTGCCAGCAGTCGCCTACAGGGGGCTTTAGATGAGCAGTTCTTC. It is translated as CASSRLQGALDEQFF.

V gene TRBV6-1 combines with J gene TRBJ1-2; D unclear. V was shortened by 7 bases and J by 4 bases, with 10 bases between the two germline ends. This CDR3 spans 12 amino acids. Germline V gene lookup returns CDR1 MNHNS and CDR2 SASEGT. The CDR3 bases are TGTGCCAGCAAACCAGCTGGCTATGGCTACACCTTC. Protein product: CASKPAGYGYTF.